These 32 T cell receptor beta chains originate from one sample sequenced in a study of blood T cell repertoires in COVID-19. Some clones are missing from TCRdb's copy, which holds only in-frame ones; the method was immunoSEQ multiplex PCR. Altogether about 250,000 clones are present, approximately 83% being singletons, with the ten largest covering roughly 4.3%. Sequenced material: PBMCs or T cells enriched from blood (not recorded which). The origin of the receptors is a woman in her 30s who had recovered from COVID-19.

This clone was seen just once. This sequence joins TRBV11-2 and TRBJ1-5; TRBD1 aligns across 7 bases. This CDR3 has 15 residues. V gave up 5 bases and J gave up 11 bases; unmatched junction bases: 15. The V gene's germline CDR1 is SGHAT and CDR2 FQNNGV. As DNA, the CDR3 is TGTGCCAGCAGCCTGCGGGGGGACAGAATTTCGACCCAGCATTTT. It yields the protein CASSLRGDRISTQHF.

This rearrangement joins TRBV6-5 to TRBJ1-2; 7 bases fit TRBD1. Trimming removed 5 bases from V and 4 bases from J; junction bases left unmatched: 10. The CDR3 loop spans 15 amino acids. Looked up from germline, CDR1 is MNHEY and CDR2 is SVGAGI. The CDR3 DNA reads TGTGCCAGCAGTCACCGGGACAGCCCCGTCTATGGCTACACCTTC. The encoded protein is CASSHRDSPVYGYTF.

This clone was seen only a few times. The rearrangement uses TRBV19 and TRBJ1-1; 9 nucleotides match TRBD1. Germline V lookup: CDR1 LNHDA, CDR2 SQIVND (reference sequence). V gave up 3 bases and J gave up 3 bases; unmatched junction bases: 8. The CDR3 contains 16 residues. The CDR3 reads CASSINRGPLDTEAFF. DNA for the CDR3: TGTGCCAGTAGTATTAACAGGGGGCCTCTGGACACTGAAGCTTTCTTT.

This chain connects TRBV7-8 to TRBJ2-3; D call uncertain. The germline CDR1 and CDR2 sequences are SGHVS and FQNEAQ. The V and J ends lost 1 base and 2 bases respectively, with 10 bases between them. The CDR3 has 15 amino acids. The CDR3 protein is CASSLGSGYTDTQYF. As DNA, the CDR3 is TGTGCCAGCAGCTTAGGCTCCGGGTACACAGATACGCAGTATTTT. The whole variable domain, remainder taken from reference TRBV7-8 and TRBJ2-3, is GAGVSQSPRYKVAKRGQDVALRCDPISGHVSLFWYQQALGQGPEFLTYFQNEAQLDKSGLPSDRFFAERPEGSVSTLKIQRTQQEDSAVYLCASSLGSGYTDTQYFGPGTRLTVL.

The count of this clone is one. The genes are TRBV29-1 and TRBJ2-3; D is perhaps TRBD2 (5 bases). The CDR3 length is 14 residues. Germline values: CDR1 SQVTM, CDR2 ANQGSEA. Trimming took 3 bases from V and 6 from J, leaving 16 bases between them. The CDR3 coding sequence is TGCAGCGTTGAGGCGGGTAGACGTACCGATACGCAGTATTTT. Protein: CSVEAGRRTDTQYF.

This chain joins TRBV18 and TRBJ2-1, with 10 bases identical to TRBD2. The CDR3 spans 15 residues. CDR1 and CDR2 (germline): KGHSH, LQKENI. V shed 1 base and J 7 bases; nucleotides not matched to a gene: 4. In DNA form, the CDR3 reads TGTGCCAGCTCACCACTAGCGGGGGGCCGGAATGAGCAGTTCTTC. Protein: CASSPLAGGRNEQFF. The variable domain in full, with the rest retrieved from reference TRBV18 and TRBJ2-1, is NAGVMQNPRHLVRRRGQEARLRCSPMKGHSHVYWYRQLPEEGLKFMVYLQKENIIDESGMPKERFSAEFPKEGPSILRIQQVVRGDSAAYFCASSPLAGGRNEQFFGPGTRLTVL.

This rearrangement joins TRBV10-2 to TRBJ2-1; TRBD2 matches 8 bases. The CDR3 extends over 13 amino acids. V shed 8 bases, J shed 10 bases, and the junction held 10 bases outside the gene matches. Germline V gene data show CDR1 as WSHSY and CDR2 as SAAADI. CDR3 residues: CASGRLAPPEQFF. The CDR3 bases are TGCGCCAGCGGTCGACTAGCGCCCCCGGAGCAGTTCTTC.

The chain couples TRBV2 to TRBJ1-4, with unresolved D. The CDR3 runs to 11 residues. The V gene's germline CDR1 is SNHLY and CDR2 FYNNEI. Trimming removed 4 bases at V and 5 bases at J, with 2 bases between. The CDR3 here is CASSANEKLFF. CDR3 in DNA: TGTGCCAGCAGTGCGAATGAAAAACTGTTTTTT.

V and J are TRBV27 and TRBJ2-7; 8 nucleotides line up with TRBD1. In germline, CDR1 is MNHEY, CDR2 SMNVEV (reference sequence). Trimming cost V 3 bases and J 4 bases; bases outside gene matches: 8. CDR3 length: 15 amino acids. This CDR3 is CASSFGQGGSYEQYF. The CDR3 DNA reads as TGTGCCAGCAGTTTTGGACAGGGCGGATCATACGAGCAGTACTTC.

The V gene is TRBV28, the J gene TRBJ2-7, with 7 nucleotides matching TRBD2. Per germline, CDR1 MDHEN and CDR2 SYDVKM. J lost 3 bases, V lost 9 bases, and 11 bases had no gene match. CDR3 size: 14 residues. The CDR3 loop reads CASKIAGRYYEQYF. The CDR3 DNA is TGTGCCAGTAAGATAGCGGGCCGGTACTACGAGCAGTACTTC. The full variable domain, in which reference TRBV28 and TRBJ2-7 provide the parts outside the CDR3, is DVKVTQSSRYLVKRTGEKVFLECVQDMDHENMFWYRQDPGLGLRLIYFSYDVKMKEKGDIPEGYSVSREKKERFSLILESASTNQTSMYLCASKIAGRYYEQYFGPGTRLTVT.

The CDR3 is CASSLTGPGTGGKMGNGYTF. The CDR3 nucleotides read TGTGCCAGCAGTTTAACAGGGCCGGGGACAGGGGGGAAAATGGGCAATGGCTACACCTTC. This chain links TRBV28 with TRBJ1-2; 11 bases are a match to TRBD1. The V gene's germline CDR1 is MDHEN and CDR2 SYDVKM. The CDR3 consists of 20 residues. The junction had 20 bases not matched to a gene; V was cut back by 2 bases and J by 6 bases.

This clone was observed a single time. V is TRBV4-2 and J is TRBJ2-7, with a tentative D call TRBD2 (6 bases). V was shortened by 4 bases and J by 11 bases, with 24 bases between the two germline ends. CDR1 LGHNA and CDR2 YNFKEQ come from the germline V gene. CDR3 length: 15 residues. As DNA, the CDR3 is TGTGCCAGCAGCCCAACTAGCATTTCACTTTCGAGCAAGTACTTC. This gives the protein CASSPTSISLSSKYF.

The CDR3 spells CASSLIASTGAYEQYF. CDR3 nucleotides: TGTGCCAGCAGTTTAATCGCTTCGACAGGCGCCTACGAGCAGTACTTC. The chain joins TRBV27 to TRBJ2-7; D is perhaps TRBD1 (6 bases). Trimming shortened V by 2 bases and J by 2 bases, and 16 bases separated the two germline ends. From germline, CDR1 is MNHEY and CDR2 SMNVEV (reference sequence). This CDR3 is 16 amino acids long.

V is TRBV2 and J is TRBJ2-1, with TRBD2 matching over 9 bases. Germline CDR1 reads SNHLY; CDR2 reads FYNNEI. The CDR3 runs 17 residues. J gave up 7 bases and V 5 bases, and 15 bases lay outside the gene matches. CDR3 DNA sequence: TGTGCCAGCAGTCCTCTCTCTGGACTAGCGTTAGTGAATGAGCAGTTCTTC. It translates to CASSPLSGLALVNEQFF.

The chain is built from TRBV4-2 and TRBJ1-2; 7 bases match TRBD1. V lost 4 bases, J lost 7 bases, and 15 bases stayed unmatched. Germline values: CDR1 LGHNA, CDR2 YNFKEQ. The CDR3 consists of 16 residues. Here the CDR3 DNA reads TGTGCCAGCAGCCCCGAGACGCCAGGGGGAAGAAGTGGCTACACCTTC. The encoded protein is CASSPETPGGRSGYTF.

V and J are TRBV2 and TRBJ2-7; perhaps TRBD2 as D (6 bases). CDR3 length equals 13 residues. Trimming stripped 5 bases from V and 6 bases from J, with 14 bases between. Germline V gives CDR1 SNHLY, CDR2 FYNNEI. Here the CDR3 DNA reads TGTGCCAGCAGTCTTTACTCGACTAGCGAGCAGTACTTC. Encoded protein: CASSLYSTSEQYF. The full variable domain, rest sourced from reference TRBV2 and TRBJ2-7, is EPEVTQTPSHQVTQMGQEVILRCVPISNHLYFYWYRQILGQKVEFLVSFYNNEISEKSEIFDDQFSVERPDGSNFTLKIRSTKLEDSAMYFCASSLYSTSEQYFGPGTRLTVT.

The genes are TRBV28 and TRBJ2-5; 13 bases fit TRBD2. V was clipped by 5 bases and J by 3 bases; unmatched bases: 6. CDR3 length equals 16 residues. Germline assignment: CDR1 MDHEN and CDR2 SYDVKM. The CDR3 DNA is TGTGCCAGCAGTATCCCGGGACTAGCGGGAAAAGAGACCCAGTACTTC. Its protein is CASSIPGLAGKETQYF.

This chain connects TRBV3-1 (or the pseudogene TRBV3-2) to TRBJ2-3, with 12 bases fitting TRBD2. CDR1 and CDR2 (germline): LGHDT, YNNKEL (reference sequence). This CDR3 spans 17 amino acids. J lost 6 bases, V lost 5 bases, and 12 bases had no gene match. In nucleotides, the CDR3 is TGTGCCAGCAGCTCAGGACTAGCGGGACCCCTCGGGGATACGCAGTATTTT. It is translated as CASSSGLAGPLGDTQYF.

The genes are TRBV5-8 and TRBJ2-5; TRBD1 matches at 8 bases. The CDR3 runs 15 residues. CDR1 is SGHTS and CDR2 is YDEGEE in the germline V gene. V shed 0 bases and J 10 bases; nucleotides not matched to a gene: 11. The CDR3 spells CASSLAWTGTTLQYF. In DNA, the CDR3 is TGTGCCAGCAGCTTGGCCTGGACAGGGACGACACTCCAGTACTTC.

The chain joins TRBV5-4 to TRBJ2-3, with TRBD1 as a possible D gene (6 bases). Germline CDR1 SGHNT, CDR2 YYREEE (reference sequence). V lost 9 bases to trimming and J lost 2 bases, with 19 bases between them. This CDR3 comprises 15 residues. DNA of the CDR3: TGTGCCACCATCGAATCGGGACAAATCACAGATACGCAGTATTTT. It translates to CATIESGQITDTQYF. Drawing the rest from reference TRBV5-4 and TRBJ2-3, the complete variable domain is ETGVTQSPTHLIKTRGQQVTLRCSSQSGHNTVSWYQQALGQGPQFIFQYYREEENGRGNFPPRFSGLQFPNYSSELNVNALELDDSALYLCATIESGQITDTQYFGPGTRLTVL.

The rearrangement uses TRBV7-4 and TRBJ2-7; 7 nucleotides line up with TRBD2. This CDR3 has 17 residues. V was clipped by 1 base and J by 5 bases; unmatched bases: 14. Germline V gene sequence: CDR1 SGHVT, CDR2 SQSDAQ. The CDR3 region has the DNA TGTGCCAGCAGCTTAGATGGTTGCGGCGGGAGATGGAACGAGCAGTACTTC. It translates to CASSLDGCGGRWNEQYF.

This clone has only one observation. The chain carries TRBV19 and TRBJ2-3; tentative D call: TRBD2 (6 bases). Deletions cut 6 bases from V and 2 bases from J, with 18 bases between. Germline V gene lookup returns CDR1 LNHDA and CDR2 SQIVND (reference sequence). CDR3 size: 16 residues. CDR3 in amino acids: CASRSFLGGNTDTQYF. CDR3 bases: TGTGCCAGTAGATCCTTTTTGGGGGGAAACACAGATACGCAGTATTTT.

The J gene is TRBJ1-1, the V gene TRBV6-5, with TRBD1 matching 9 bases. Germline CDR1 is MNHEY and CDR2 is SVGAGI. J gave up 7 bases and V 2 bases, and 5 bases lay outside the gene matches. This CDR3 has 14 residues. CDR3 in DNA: TGTGCCAGCAGTTACCGGGACAGGGCCATTGAAGCTTTCTTT. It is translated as CASSYRDRAIEAFF.

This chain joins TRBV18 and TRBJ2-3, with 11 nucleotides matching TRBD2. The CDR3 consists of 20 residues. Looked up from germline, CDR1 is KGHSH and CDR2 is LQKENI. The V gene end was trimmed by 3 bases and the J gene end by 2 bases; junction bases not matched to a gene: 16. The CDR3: CASSPPLLTTSGEVTDTQYF. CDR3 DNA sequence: TGTGCCAGCTCACCTCCCCTTCTGACGACTAGCGGGGAGGTCACAGATACGCAGTATTTT.

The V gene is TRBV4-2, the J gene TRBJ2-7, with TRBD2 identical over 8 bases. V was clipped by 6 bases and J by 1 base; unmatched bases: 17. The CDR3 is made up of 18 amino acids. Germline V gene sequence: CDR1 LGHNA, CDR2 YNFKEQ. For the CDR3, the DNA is TGTGCCAGCAGTCTCGTGGGGCCGGGTAGCGGGATGTCCTACGAGCAGTACTTC. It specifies CASSLVGPGSGMSYEQYF.

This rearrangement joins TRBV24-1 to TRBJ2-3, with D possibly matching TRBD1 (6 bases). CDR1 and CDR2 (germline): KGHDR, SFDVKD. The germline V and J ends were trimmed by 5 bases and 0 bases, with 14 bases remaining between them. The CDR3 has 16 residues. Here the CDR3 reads CATSGVTGQSTDTQYF. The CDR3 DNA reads TGTGCCACCAGTGGTGTGACAGGTCAAAGCACAGATACGCAGTATTTT.

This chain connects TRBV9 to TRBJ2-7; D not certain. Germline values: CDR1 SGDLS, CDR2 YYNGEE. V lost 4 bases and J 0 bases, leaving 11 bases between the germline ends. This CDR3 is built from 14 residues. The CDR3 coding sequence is TGTGCCAGCAGCCCTGACTCCCTCTCCTACGAGCAGTACTTC. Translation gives CASSPDSLSYEQYF.

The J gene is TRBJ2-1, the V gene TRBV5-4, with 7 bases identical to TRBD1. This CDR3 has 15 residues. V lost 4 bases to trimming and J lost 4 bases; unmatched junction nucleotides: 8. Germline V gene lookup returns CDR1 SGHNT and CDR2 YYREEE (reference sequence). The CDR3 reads CASSNRDRGYNEQFF. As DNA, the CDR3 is TGTGCCAGCAGCAACCGGGACAGAGGATACAATGAGCAGTTCTTC.

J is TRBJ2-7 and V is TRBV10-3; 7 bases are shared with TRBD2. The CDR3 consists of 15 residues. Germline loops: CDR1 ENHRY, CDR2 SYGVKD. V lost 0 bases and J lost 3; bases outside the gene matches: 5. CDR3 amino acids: CAISESASGNYEQYF. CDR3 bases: TGTGCCATCAGTGAGTCGGCTAGCGGAAACTACGAGCAGTACTTC.

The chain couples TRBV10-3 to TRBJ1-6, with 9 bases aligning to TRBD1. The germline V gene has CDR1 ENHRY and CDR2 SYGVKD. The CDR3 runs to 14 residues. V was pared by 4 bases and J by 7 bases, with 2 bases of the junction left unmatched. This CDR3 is CAISGDRENSPLHF. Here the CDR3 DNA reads TGTGCCATCAGTGGGGACAGGGAGAATTCACCCCTCCACTTT.

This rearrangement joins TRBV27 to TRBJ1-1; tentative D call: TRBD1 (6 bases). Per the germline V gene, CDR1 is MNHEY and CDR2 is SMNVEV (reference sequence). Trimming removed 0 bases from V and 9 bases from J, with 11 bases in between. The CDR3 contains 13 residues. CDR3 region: CASSLSGGRKAFF. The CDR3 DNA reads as TGTGCCAGCAGTTTATCGGGGGGGCGAAAAGCTTTCTTT.

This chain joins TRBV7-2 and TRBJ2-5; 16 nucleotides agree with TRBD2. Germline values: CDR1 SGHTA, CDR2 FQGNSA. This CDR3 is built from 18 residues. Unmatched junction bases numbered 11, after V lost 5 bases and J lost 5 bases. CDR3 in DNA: TGTGCCAGCAGCCCGAGGGAGGGACTAGCGGGAGGGTGGGAGACCCAGTACTTC. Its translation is CASSPREGLAGGWETQYF.